The 30 T cell receptor beta chains below all came from one sample that was sequenced in a study of blood T cell repertoires in COVID-19. The assay was immunoSEQ multiplex PCR, and TCRdb's table has in-frame clones only and misses some. The table includes under 300,000 clones, about 84% detected once. Sequences were obtained from peripheral blood. These receptors came from a man older than 75 with acute or convalescent COVID-19.

The chain is built from TRBV9 and TRBJ2-3; D is uncertain. Trimming stripped 0 bases from V and 4 bases from J, with 9 bases between. This CDR3 spans 14 amino acids. Germline CDR1 reads SGDLS; CDR2 reads YYNGEE. The CDR3 protein is CASSVEVRADTQYF. The CDR3, as DNA: TGTGCCAGCAGCGTAGAGGTCCGGGCAGATACGCAGTATTTT.

The chain combines TRBV4-1 with TRBJ1-5; 7 bases agree with TRBD1. With 2 bases clipped from V and 6 bases from J, the junction kept 16 bases outside the gene matches. The CDR3 loop spans 18 amino acids. CDR1 is MGHRA, CDR2 YSYEKL, per germline. CDR3 in DNA: TGCGCCAGCAGCCAACAGATTATGATAGACAGGGCGTTTCAGCCCCAGCATTTT. Translating gives CASSQQIMIDRAFQPQHF.

V is TRBV7-9 and J is TRBJ2-7; D is unclear. Trimming left V 8 bases short and J 2 bases short, with 16 bases between. CDR1 and CDR2 from the germline V gene are SEHNR and FQNEAQ (reference sequence). This CDR3 region has 14 residues. For the CDR3, the DNA is TGTGCCAGCCGAGCGCCGGGTTTAACCTACGAGCAGTACTTC. Amino acids: CASRAPGLTYEQYF.

The chain combines TRBV5-1 with TRBJ1-4, with D unresolved. The germline V and J ends were trimmed by 4 bases and 7 bases, with 17 bases remaining between them. Germline V lookup: CDR1 SGHRS, CDR2 YFSETQ. The CDR3 extends over 15 amino acids. This chain's CDR3 is CASSPGGRDIEKLFF. For the CDR3, the DNA is TGCGCCAGCAGCCCGGGCGGGAGGGATATTGAAAAACTGTTTTTT.

The chain has TRBV13 and TRBJ2-7; TRBD2 agrees at 12 bases. Germline lookup yields CDR1 PRHDT and CDR2 FYEKMQ (reference sequence). Trimming at V came to 1 base and at J to 4 bases, leaving 11 bases not matched to a gene. The CDR3 is 18 amino acids. Here the CDR3 reads CASSLASGRVGLGYEQYF. CDR3 coding DNA: TGTGCCAGCAGCTTAGCTAGCGGGAGGGTGGGCTTAGGTTACGAGCAGTACTTC.

The chain uses TRBV7-2 and TRBJ2-3, with D unclear. This CDR3 contains 15 residues. V was pared by 6 bases and J by 4 bases, with 17 bases between. Looked up from germline, CDR1 is SGHTA and CDR2 is FQGNSA. DNA of the CDR3: TGTGCCAGCAGGATTCTAGGATTGTCGGCAGATACGCAGTATTTT. Amino acids: CASRILGLSADTQYF.

The chain employs TRBV27 and TRBJ1-2; 7 nucleotides agree with TRBD1. J lost 2 bases, V lost 3 bases, and 21 bases had no gene match. This CDR3 has 20 residues. CDR1 and CDR2 (germline): MNHEY, SMNVEV (reference sequence). DNA for the CDR3: TGTGCCAGCAGTTTTTTCTCCCCTCAACAGGCACCCAGGGGGAACTATGGCTACACCTTC. Amino acids: CASSFFSPQQAPRGNYGYTF.

The chain links TRBV10-3 to TRBJ2-2, with 12 bases matching TRBD1. Trimming removed 5 bases from V and 4 bases from J; junction bases left unmatched: 8. CDR1 and CDR2 from the germline V gene are ENHRY and SYGVKD. This CDR3 spans 17 amino acids. The CDR3 sequence: CAISQLGQGAATGELFF. CDR3 nucleotides: TGTGCCATCAGTCAATTGGGACAGGGGGCCGCCACCGGGGAGCTGTTTTTT.

This clone was seen once. This chain connects TRBV6-6 to TRBJ2-7; D unresolved. The CDR3 consists of 13 residues. The germline gives CDR1 MNHNY, CDR2 SVGAGI (reference sequence). Trimming left V 7 bases short and J 4 bases short, with 14 bases between. The CDR3 DNA follows: TGTGCCAGCACCCCCCTCCCCTTATACGAGCAGTACTTC. Amino acid sequence: CASTPLPLYEQYF.

The chain links TRBV7-9 to TRBJ1-3; the match to TRBD1 covers 8 bases. The CDR3 runs 15 residues. Per germline, CDR1 SEHNR and CDR2 FQNEAQ (reference sequence). The ends lost 3 bases at V and 4 bases at J; junction bases unmatched: 5. The CDR3 reads CASSFGQGDGNTIYF. CDR3 nucleotide sequence: TGTGCCAGCAGCTTCGGACAGGGAGACGGAAACACCATATATTTT. The full variable domain, rest sourced from reference TRBV7-9 and TRBJ1-3, is DTGVSQNPRHKITKRGQNVTFRCDPISEHNRLYWYRQTLGQGPEFLTYFQNEAQLEKSRLLSDRFSAERPKGSFSTLEIQRTEQGDSAMYLCASSFGQGDGNTIYFGEGSWLTVV.

V gene TRBV28 combines with J gene TRBJ1-2; 8 nucleotides align to TRBD1. The CDR3 length is 16 residues. CDR1 is MDHEN and CDR2 is SYDVKM in the germline V gene. Trimming cost V 4 bases and J 5 bases; bases outside gene matches: 12. The CDR3 DNA reads as TGTGCCAGCAGTTCCGAATCTGGACAGGGAGGGTATGGCTACACCTTC. The encoded protein is CASSSESGQGGYGYTF.

This clone came up once. This rearrangement joins TRBV5-1 to TRBJ1-1; weak D call: TRBD1 (6 bases). The CDR3 is 15 amino acids. Trimming removed 6 bases from V and 1 base from J, with 16 bases in between. CDR1 and CDR2 from the germline V gene are SGHRS and YFSETQ. The CDR3: CASTDQGPGNTEAFF. Written as DNA, the CDR3 is TGCGCCAGCACTGATCAGGGGCCAGGGAACACTGAAGCTTTCTTT.

This clone has just a few counts. The sample carries other DNA sequences with the same CDR3. The CDR3 DNA follows: TGCGCCAGCAGTGATGGCCAGGGGAACACTGAAGCTTTCTTT. Protein: CASSDGQGNTEAFF. This sequence joins TRBV10-1 and TRBJ1-1, with D possibly matching TRBD1 (5 bases). Trimming took off 3 bases at V and 1 base at J, with 9 bases between the two ends. This CDR3 is 14 amino acids long. Germline CDR1 is WNHNN and CDR2 is SYGVQD (reference sequence).

V usage is TRBV5-1 and J usage is TRBJ1-2, with D unclear. The germline gives CDR1 SGHRS, CDR2 YFSETQ. Trimming stripped 0 bases from V and 2 bases from J, with 11 bases between. CDR3 length equals 15 residues. In nucleotides, the CDR3 is TGCGCCAGCAGCTTGGGACGGGAGGTCAACTATGGCTACACCTTC. Protein: CASSLGREVNYGYTF.

This chain joins TRBV14 and TRBJ2-7; tentative D call: TRBD2 (5 bases). CDR1 SGHDN and CDR2 FVKESK come from the germline V gene. The CDR3 runs to 13 residues. Trimming cost V 0 bases and J 13 bases, with 16 bases left between them. The CDR3 DNA is TGTGCCAGCAGCCAAGAAGGGTGGACTCCGCCCTACTTC. Translated: CASSQEGWTPPYF.

V is TRBV6-5 and J is TRBJ1-4; no firm D call. This CDR3 spans 14 amino acids. Trimming pared 6 bases from V and 5 bases from J, leaving 13 bases between. Germline V gene sequence: CDR1 MNHEY, CDR2 SVGAGI. The CDR3 loop reads CASRPGGSNEKLFF. For the CDR3, the DNA is TGTGCCAGCAGACCCGGCGGGTCGAATGAAAAACTGTTTTTT.

The gene calls are TRBV2 and TRBJ2-5; D is uncertain. V dropped 7 bases and J dropped 3 bases, with 15 bases sitting between them. Germline V gene data show CDR1 as SNHLY and CDR2 as FYNNEI. This CDR3 has 14 residues. The CDR3 sequence: CASKRSFLKETQYF. CDR3 DNA sequence: TGTGCCAGCAAGCGCAGCTTCCTAAAAGAGACCCAGTACTTC.

V is TRBV7-2 and J is TRBJ2-7, with D possibly TRBD2 on 5 matching bases. The V gene's germline CDR1 is SGHTA and CDR2 FQGNSA. This CDR3 has 13 residues. Trimming took off 0 bases at V and 6 bases at J, with 9 bases between the two ends. Here the CDR3 reads CASSLAFGLEQYF. The CDR3 coding sequence is TGTGCCAGCAGCTTAGCGTTTGGACTCGAGCAGTACTTC.

This clone was observed a few times. V gene TRBV6-4 combines with J gene TRBJ2-1; D is unresolved. The CDR3 runs 15 residues. Germline V CDR1 and CDR2: MRHNA, SNTAGT. V lost 0 bases to trimming and J lost 2 bases, with 8 bases between them. The CDR3 DNA follows: TGTGCCAGCAGTGACTCACTGGTTCCCTACAATGAGCAGTTCTTC. Translated: CASSDSLVPYNEQFF.

This clone is a singleton in its sample. V gene TRBV5-1 combines with J gene TRBJ2-7; a weak D match, TRBD2 (5 bases). The CDR3 loop spans 14 amino acids. In germline, CDR1 is SGHRS, CDR2 YFSETQ. Between the trimmed V and J ends, which lost 1 base and 2 bases, there was a span of 10 bases. CDR3 in DNA: TGCGCCAGCAGCTTGACGGGGATGGCCTACGAGCAGTACTTC. Residues: CASSLTGMAYEQYF.

V is TRBV25-1 and J is TRBJ2-3; 7 nucleotides line up with TRBD1. The CDR3 runs 15 residues. Germline V gives CDR1 MGHDK, CDR2 SYGVNS. With 5 bases clipped from V and 3 bases from J, the junction kept 8 bases outside the gene matches. The CDR3 bases are TGTGCCAGCAGTAAAGTTAGACAGGGTACAGATACGCAGTATTTT. It codes for CASSKVRQGTDTQYF.

The V gene is TRBV7-2, the J gene TRBJ2-7; 11 bases are shared with TRBD2. The CDR3 is made up of 13 amino acids. In germline, CDR1 is SGHTA, CDR2 FQGNSA. V was clipped by 4 bases and J by 7 bases; unmatched bases: 3. The chain's CDR3 is CASSYGLAGEQYF. As DNA, the CDR3 is TGTGCCAGCAGCTACGGACTAGCGGGTGAGCAGTACTTC.

The chain couples TRBV9 to TRBJ1-3; possible D gene TRBD1, 5 bases. CDR3 size: 15 residues. The ends were cut back, 3 bases at V and 0 bases at J, with 10 bases in the middle. Germline CDR1 SGDLS, CDR2 YYNGEE. The CDR3: CASSAGGSSGNTIYF. The CDR3 nucleotides read TGTGCCAGCAGCGCGGGGGGGAGCTCTGGAAACACCATATATTTT. Full variable domain (remainder filled in from reference TRBV9 and TRBJ1-3): DSGVTQTPKHLITATGQRVTLRCSPRSGDLSVYWYQQSLDQGLQFLIQYYNGEERAKGNILERFSAQQFPDLHSELNLSSLELGDSALYFCASSAGGSSGNTIYFGEGSWLTVV.

The chain is built from TRBV5-1 and TRBJ2-3, with D perhaps TRBD2 (6 bases). The CDR3 spans 14 residues. CDR1 and CDR2 from the germline V gene are SGHRS and YFSETQ. Trimming took off 1 base at V and 3 bases at J, with 9 bases between the two ends. The CDR3 sequence: CASSLQGGTDTQYF. CDR3 nucleotides: TGCGCCAGCAGCTTGCAGGGAGGTACAGATACGCAGTATTTT.

The chain links TRBV11-2 to TRBJ1-1; TRBD1 matches 12 bases. Germline CDR1 reads SGHAT; CDR2 reads FQNNGV. This CDR3 region has 16 residues. V was pared by 4 bases and J by 1 base, with 4 bases of the junction left unmatched. Here the CDR3 reads CASSSRDRGPNTEAFF. The DNA of the CDR3 is TGTGCCAGCAGCTCCCGGGACAGGGGGCCGAACACTGAAGCTTTCTTT.

DNA of the CDR3: TGTGCCAGCAGTTTCGATGACAGATCTAACACCGGGGAGCTGTTTTTT. It is translated as CASSFDDRSNTGELFF. The chain uses TRBV27 and TRBJ2-2; D is possibly TRBD1 (5 bases). With 3 bases removed from V and 2 bases from J, the gap between germline ends came to 13 bases. CDR1 is MNHEY, CDR2 SMNVEV, per germline (reference sequence). The CDR3 loop spans 16 amino acids.

This clone was observed a few times. This chain connects TRBV12-3 or TRBV12-4 to TRBJ2-7; the D gene is possibly TRBD1 (6 bases). Trimming took 6 bases from V and 10 from J, leaving 13 bases between them. This CDR3 has 11 amino acids. CDR3 region: CASSTGPPQYF. The CDR3 nucleotides read TGTGCCAGCAGCACAGGGCCCCCACAGTACTTC.

The CDR3 nucleotides are TGTGCCAGCAGCTTTGGACAGGGGGCGAGCACCGGGGAGCTGTTTTTT. Protein product: CASSFGQGASTGELFF. V usage is TRBV11-3 and J usage is TRBJ2-2, with 11 bases identical to TRBD1. From germline, CDR1 is SGHNT and CDR2 YENEEA. J gave up 4 bases and V 3 bases, and 4 bases lay outside the gene matches. The CDR3 totals 16 residues.

The rearrangement links TRBV5-1 to TRBJ1-6, with TRBD1 as a possible D gene (5 bases). V lost 4 bases and J lost 10, with 15 bases in between. This CDR3 region has 14 residues. In germline, CDR1 is SGHRS, CDR2 YFSETQ. In DNA, the CDR3 is TGCGCCAGCAGCGACGGGGGAGGAGGGTCACCCCTCCACTTT. It specifies CASSDGGGGSPLHF.

The J gene is TRBJ2-3, the V gene TRBV9; D may be TRBD2 (5 bases). Germline CDR1 is SGDLS and CDR2 is YYNGEE. Trimming pared 0 bases from V and 7 bases from J, leaving 18 bases between. The CDR3 contains 16 residues. The CDR3 nucleotides read TGTGCCAGCAGCGTAGCGGCTAGCTCCCCTGGATATACGCAGTATTTT. This encodes CASSVAASSPGYTQYF.